This TCR beta chain was observed in a study of blood T cell repertoires in COVID-19. Study overall: Material from acute and convalescent COVID-19 was sourced from the United States, Italy and Spain. T cells, B-cell-depleted T cells, or PBMCs supplied cDNA or gDNA.

Per the authors' pipeline: Amplified reference gene primers provided the basis for estimating nucleated cell counts. Sequenced by immunoSEQ multiplex PCR; TCRdb stores in-frame clones only, minus some. The V and J calls and clone size come from that table; D and trimming were worked out from the DNA. Of about 150,000 clones listed, less than 95% were seen once; the top ten hold less than 0.6%. Germline-derived CDR1 and CDR2 are SGDLS and YYNGEE. This CDR3 spans 12 amino acids. A word on this clone: The junction does not match germline at one end; this may be a read error.

This receptor was identified in a man aged 50 to 60 with acute or convalescent COVID-19. The V and J genes are TRBV9 and TRBJ2-2; D is ambiguous. Sequencing input: peripheral blood. CDR3 coding DNA: TGTGCCAGCAGTGTAGGAGTAAGGGAGCTGTTTTTT. Its translation is CASSVGVRELFF.